This T cell receptor (beta chain) comes out of a study of blood T cell repertoires in COVID-19. Only in-frame clones appear in the TCRdb table, and some are missing; sequencing was by immunoSEQ multiplex PCR. Seen here are 130,000 or so clones, about four fifths observed once, and the top ten hold 9.5% to 15%. The germline CDR1 and CDR2 sequences are ENHRY and SYGVKD. V lost 3 bases to trimming and J lost 5 bases, with 7 bases between them. The CDR3 sequence is 12 residues long. With respect to this clone: The sample holds other DNA sequences that translate to the same CDR3.

Sequences were obtained from peripheral blood. The J gene is TRBJ1-1, the V gene TRBV10-3; D gene ambiguous. The receptor was derived from a woman in her sixties or seventies with acute or convalescent COVID-19. The CDR3 DNA reads as TGTGCCATCAGTGACAGGCGAACTGAAGCTTTCTTT. Translated: CAISDRRTEAFF.